This T cell receptor beta chain was obtained from a study of CXCR3-negative and CXCR3-positive naive CD8 T cells. Study results and caveats: Naive subsets did not differ in surface CD5, and the authors estimated TCR strength using properties of the TRB CDR3. Most assays used freshly isolated PBMCs, as cryopreservation partially reduced CXCR3. Naive cells that were CXCR3-negative or CXCR3-positive used TRBV-TRBJ genes alike, while memory cells diverged.

Libraries were UMI-labeled 5' RACE TRB cDNA. TCRdb reprocessed the 5' RACE reads and stores each CDR3 protein as one record, lacking DNA. Its table lists under 65,000 distinct CDR3 sequences. As regards this clonotype: Its matching antigen is unknown.

CDR3 size: 13 residues. CDR1 MNHEY and CDR2 SVGAGI come from the germline V gene. Under 350,000 cells per CD8+ T cell subset were flow-sorted in triplicate. This clonotype was obtained from a human donor in good health. Some clones in this sample may be carry-over from other donors' samples. The chain links TRBV6-5 to TRBJ1-1; TCRdb designates TRBD1, a call that cannot be tested without DNA. Sequencing was performed on memory CD8+ T cells from blood. The CDR3 is CASRGAVADGSFF.